These 18 T cell receptor beta chains were all obtained from the same sample, sequenced in a study of T cells after yellow fever vaccination. Via MiXCR, TCRdb re-called the 5' RACE reads, giving one row per CDR3 protein. The table has roughly 300,000 distinct CDR3 sequences, about 8.3% seen once. Here the sequenced sample was PBMCs, taken about 49 days after the first yellow fever vaccination. The receptors here all came from a man aged 18 to 35 who received the YFV17D yellow fever vaccine.

This clonotype showed up just a few times. The chain joins TRBV6-5 to TRBJ2-1; D might be TRBD2 (5 bases). V was pared by 4 bases and J by 0 bases, with 13 bases between. This CDR3 comprises 16 residues. Germline CDR1 MNHEY, CDR2 SVGAGI. The CDR3 nucleotides are TGTGCCAGCAGTTCCAGGCGTCGGGGCTCCTACAATGAGCAGTTCTTC. Protein product: CASSSRRRGSYNEQFF.

The chain employs TRBV27 and TRBJ2-7; D not certain. The V and J ends lost 0 bases and 9 bases respectively, with 18 bases between them. This CDR3 region has 15 residues. Germline V gives CDR1 MNHEY, CDR2 SMNVEV (reference sequence). CDR3 protein: CASSLSAGFAFRQYF. CDR3 DNA sequence: TGTGCCAGCAGTTTATCCGCCGGGTTCGCTTTTCGGCAGTACTTC.

This clonotype was observed a few times. The V call is TRBV20-1, the J call TRBJ1-4, with 7 bases matching TRBD1. Per the germline V gene, CDR1 is DFQATT and CDR2 is SNEGSKA (reference sequence). V shed 1 base and J 10 bases; nucleotides not matched to a gene: 6. The CDR3 is 13 residues long. The CDR3 DNA is TGCAGTGCTAGAGCTGGCAGGGGGGGAAAACTGTTTTTT. The encoded protein is CSARAGRGGKLFF.

There are a few counts of this clonotype. The genes are TRBV6-1 and TRBJ2-2; 10 bases map to TRBD1. Germline V CDR1 and CDR2: MNHNS, SASEGT. This CDR3 contains 15 residues. Germline trimming cut 4 bases from V and 6 bases from J; bases unmatched to any gene: 5. DNA for the CDR3: TGTGCCAGCAGTGGGGACAGGGGCCGCCCCGGGGAGCTGTTTTTT. Translated, it gives CASSGDRGRPGELFF.

This rearrangement joins TRBV7-8 to TRBJ2-3; the D gene is possibly TRBD2 (5 bases). Germline lookup yields CDR1 SGHVS and CDR2 FQNEAQ. V was shortened by 5 bases and J by 1 base, with 10 bases between the two germline ends. This CDR3 is built from 14 residues. The CDR3 sequence is CASSRGRGTDTQYF. CDR3 nucleotide sequence: TGTGCCAGCAGCAGAGGGAGAGGCACAGATACGCAGTATTTT.

The rearrangement joins TRBV5-1 to TRBJ2-4, with 12 nucleotides matching TRBD1. Germline V gives CDR1 SGHRS, CDR2 YFSETQ. The length of the CDR3 is 17 residues. Germline trimming cut 0 bases from V and 7 bases from J; bases unmatched to any gene: 8. CDR3 nucleotides: TGCGCCAGCAGCTTGGGGGGACAGGGGGCCCGTCGGAACATTCAGTACTTC. Translating it yields CASSLGGQGARRNIQYF.

This clonotype showed up just a few times. The genes are TRBV12-3 or TRBV12-4 and TRBJ1-2, with D uncertain. This CDR3 comprises 14 residues. V dropped 3 bases and J dropped 5 bases, with 13 bases sitting between them. The CDR3 DNA is TGTGCCAGCAGTTTCACCGGGATGTCTTATGGCTACACCTTC. The encoded protein is CASSFTGMSYGYTF.

This clonotype was seen a handful of times. The CDR3 spells CASSPPGDEQYF. The CDR3 DNA follows: TGTGCCAGCAGCCCCCCCGGGGACGAGCAGTACTTC. The V gene is TRBV7-9, the J gene TRBJ2-7, with D perhaps matching TRBD2 (5 bases). The germline CDR1 and CDR2 sequences are SEHNR and FQNEAQ (reference sequence). The CDR3 totals 12 residues. Trimming removed 5 bases at V and 5 bases at J, with 10 bases between.

This clonotype appeared a few times. V and J are TRBV18 and TRBJ2-4; TRBD1 might be the D (6 bases). The CDR3 covers 15 residues. Germline CDR1 reads KGHSH; CDR2 reads LQKENI. The ends were cut back, 6 bases at V and 0 bases at J, with 12 bases in the middle. CDR3 coding DNA: TGTGCCAGCTCCCCAACAGGGATAGCCAAAAACATTCAGTACTTC. Amino acid sequence: CASSPTGIAKNIQYF.

The chain has TRBV5-5 and TRBJ1-1, with D tentatively TRBD1 (5 bases). Trimming took off 1 base at V and 5 bases at J, with 12 bases between the two ends. The CDR3 runs to 14 residues. CDR1 is SGHKS and CDR2 is YYEKEE in the germline V gene (reference sequence). CDR3 residues: CASSLFGARTEAFF. CDR3 DNA sequence: TGTGCCAGCAGCTTGTTCGGGGCGCGGACTGAAGCTTTCTTT.

The chain couples TRBV12-3 or TRBV12-4 to TRBJ2-4; D is unresolved. This CDR3 comprises 12 residues. V lost 3 bases and J lost 8, with 8 bases in between. CDR3 sequence reads: CASSFRVDIQYF. The CDR3 region has the DNA TGTGCCAGCAGTTTTCGGGTAGACATTCAGTACTTC.

V usage is TRBV28 and J usage is TRBJ2-4; D may match TRBD1 or TRBD2 (5 bases each). The CDR3 is made up of 14 amino acids. The germline gives CDR1 MDHEN, CDR2 SYDVKM. V lost 4 bases, J lost 6 bases, and 13 bases lay in between. CDR3 in amino acids: CASSSFRDGNIQYF. CDR3 DNA: TGTGCCAGCAGTTCCTTTAGGGACGGAAACATTCAGTACTTC.

The chain recombines TRBV19 with TRBJ1-3; the D is unclear. V was trimmed by 9 bases and J by 1 base, leaving 10 bases between them. The CDR3 has 13 residues. Germline V gene sequence: CDR1 LNHDA, CDR2 SQIVND (reference sequence). CDR3: CASRQTSGNTIYF. The DNA of the CDR3 is TGTGCCAGCCGGCAAACTTCTGGAAACACCATATATTTT.

The chain has TRBV27 and TRBJ2-1; 9 bases match TRBD1. With V trimmed by 5 bases and J by 6 bases, 8 bases remained unmatched. Germline loops: CDR1 MNHEY, CDR2 SMNVEV (reference sequence). The CDR3 has 15 residues. CDR3 residues: CASSPGTGISNEQFF. The CDR3 nucleotides are TGTGCCAGCAGTCCCGGGACAGGGATCAGCAATGAGCAGTTCTTC.

The rearrangement uses TRBV7-2 and TRBJ2-7, with no clear D. Per the germline V gene, CDR1 is SGHTA and CDR2 is FQGNSA. The CDR3 covers 13 residues. The V end lost 0 bases, the J end lost 5 bases, and 8 bases lay between the germline ends. CDR3 in amino acids: CASSLALRDEQYF. The CDR3 bases are TGTGCCAGCAGCTTAGCCCTACGGGACGAGCAGTACTTC.

The chain couples TRBV5-4 to TRBJ2-4; unclear D gene. CDR3 length: 15 residues. Germline loops: CDR1 SGHNT, CDR2 YYREEE (reference sequence). V lost 0 bases to trimming and J lost 4 bases, with 11 bases between them. The CDR3 DNA sequence: TGTGCCAGCAGCTTGGATTTGGACGTGAAAAACATTCAGTACTTC. Residues: CASSLDLDVKNIQYF.

This clonotype was detected ten times or more. This sequence joins TRBV3-1 and TRBJ2-5, with D maybe TRBD1 (6 bases). This CDR3 is built from 17 residues. V was cut by 0 bases and J by 1 base, with 15 bases left in between. CDR1 LGHDT and CDR2 YNNKEL come from the germline V gene (reference sequence). Here the CDR3 reads CASSQDLQQGPQETQYF. DNA of the CDR3: TGTGCCAGCAGCCAAGACCTGCAGCAGGGGCCCCAAGAGACCCAGTACTTC.

The table lists this clonotype with a few counts. V gene TRBV7-2 combines with J gene TRBJ1-6; weak D call: TRBD1 (6 bases). The ends were cut back, 5 bases at V and 6 bases at J, with 14 bases in the middle. Per germline, CDR1 SGHTA and CDR2 FQGNSA. The CDR3 is 15 residues long. For the CDR3, the DNA is TGTGCCAGCAGCCTATCTGACAGGTTTAATTCACCCCTCCACTTT. The encoded protein is CASSLSDRFNSPLHF.